Following are 19 T cell receptor beta chains from one sample sequenced in a study of CD8+CD57+ T cells in acquired aplastic anemia. The template used for profiling TCR beta VDJ and CDR3 was genomic DNA. Each CDR3 protein gets one entry after TCRdb re-called the reads with MiXCR. The sample records more than 100,000 distinct CDR3 sequences, 40% to 45% being singletons. Sequencing was done on a sample of sorted CD4+, CD8+, or CD8+CD57+ T cells (not recorded which) from PBMCs. The receptors stem from a human donor in good health, serving as a control.

About this clonotype itself: Being one base from a much bigger clone, this may be a read error. This chain joins TRBV19 and TRBJ1-4; D is perhaps TRBD1 (5 bases). Germline V gene lookup returns CDR1 LNHDA and CDR2 SQIVND (reference sequence). Trimming shortened V by 8 bases and J by 7 bases, and 17 bases separated the two germline ends. CDR3 length: 14 residues. The CDR3 reads CASGPGGVGEKLFF. DNA for the CDR3: TGTGCCAGTGGCCCCGGGGGGGTTGGTGAAAAACTGTTTTTT.

This chain connects TRBV7-3 to TRBJ2-7; unclear D gene. Germline loops: CDR1 SGHTA, CDR2 FQGTGA. The ends were cut back, 3 bases at V and 3 bases at J, with 9 bases in the middle. The CDR3 has 13 residues. The CDR3 DNA reads as TGTGCCAGCAGCTTGGCGTGGGGCTACGAGCAGTACTTC. Amino acid sequence: CASSLAWGYEQYF.

The V gene is TRBV24-1, the J gene TRBJ2-3, with TRBD2 identical over 15 bases. The ends lost 2 bases at V and 2 bases at J; junction bases unmatched: 7. CDR1 is KGHDR, CDR2 SFDVKD, per germline. This CDR3 spans 19 amino acids. In DNA form, the CDR3 reads TGTGCCACCAGTGATTCTGGACTAGCGGGAGGGAGGGACACAGATACGCAGTATTTT. Residues: CATSDSGLAGGRDTDTQYF.

This rearrangement joins TRBV6-1 to TRBJ2-5; TRBD1 or TRBD2 may be the D gene (5 bases each). The CDR3 contains 13 residues. The V gene's germline CDR1 is MNHNS and CDR2 SASEGT. V was cut by 8 bases and J by 4 bases, with 14 bases left in between. CDR3: CASQGRRGETQYF. CDR3 nucleotide sequence: TGTGCCAGCCAGGGACGTCGCGGAGAGACCCAGTACTTC.

This clonotype was observed once. The chain has TRBV5-1 and TRBJ2-5; 10 bases align to TRBD1. The trim removed 1 base at V and 2 bases at J, leaving 2 bases unmatched. Germline assignment: CDR1 SGHRS and CDR2 YFSETQ. CDR3 length: 15 amino acids. Here the CDR3 reads CASSLSGQGQETQYF. Written as DNA, the CDR3 is TGCGCCAGCAGCTTGTCGGGACAGGGGCAAGAGACCCAGTACTTC.

This clonotype appeared many times. V gene TRBV9 combines with J gene TRBJ1-1; D perhaps matches TRBD1 (5 bases). V was pared by 1 base and J by 11 bases, with 15 bases between. Germline V gives CDR1 SGDLS, CDR2 YYNGEE. This CDR3 is 13 amino acids long. CDR3 in amino acids: CASSVILRDGAFF. CDR3 DNA: TGTGCCAGCAGCGTAATTTTGAGGGACGGGGCTTTCTTT.

In this sample, this clonotype turned up many times. The chain is built from TRBV7-7 and TRBJ2-1, with 8 bases that match TRBD2. The germline V gene has CDR1 SSHAT and CDR2 FNYEAQ (reference sequence). With V trimmed by 1 base and J by 8 bases, 7 bases remained unmatched. The length of the CDR3 is 15 residues. CDR3 coding DNA: TGTGCCAGCAGCTTAGGACGGGAGGGCCGGGATGAGCAGTTCTTC. This gives the protein CASSLGREGRDEQFF.

This clonotype was seen repeatedly, ten times or more. J is TRBJ1-6 and V is TRBV14; tentatively, D is TRBD1 (6 bases). The germline CDR1 and CDR2 sequences are SGHDN and FVKESK. The CDR3 length is 15 residues. Trimming cost V 4 bases and J 6 bases, with 13 bases left between them. As DNA, the CDR3 is TGTGCCAGCAGCCCCGGGACATATAGTAATTCACCCCTCCACTTT. Translation gives CASSPGTYSNSPLHF.

This clonotype was picked up many times. The chain uses TRBV5-1 and TRBJ1-2; D is undetermined. Trimming stripped 5 bases from V and 2 bases from J, with 7 bases between. The CDR3 runs to 12 residues. Germline lookup yields CDR1 SGHRS and CDR2 YFSETQ. Written as DNA, the CDR3 is TGCGCCAGCAGGACGGGAAACTATGGCTACACCTTC. This codes for CASRTGNYGYTF.

This clonotype was picked up one time. The chain employs TRBV7-3 and TRBJ2-1, with a weak D call TRBD1 (7 bases). CDR1 SGHTA and CDR2 FQGTGA come from the germline V gene. V was clipped by 1 base and J by 13 bases, with 14 bases between them. There are 13 residues in the CDR3. This CDR3 reads CASSLNQGGAQFF. CDR3 DNA: TGTGCCAGCAGCTTAAACCAGGGGGGCGCTCAGTTCTTC.

This clonotype was detected only a few times. This is likely a read error, given that the CDR3 carries no conserved phenylalanine or tryptophan at its end. The chain carries TRBV6-1 and TRBJ1-2; 8 bases agree with TRBD1. Germline-derived CDR1 and CDR2 are MNHNS and SASEGT. Unmatched junction bases numbered 3, after V lost 6 bases and J lost 0 bases. The length of the CDR3 is 14 residues. Written as DNA, the CDR3 is TGTGCCAGCAGCCAACAGGGGGCTAACTATGGCTACACCCTC. Amino acids: CASSQQGANYGYTL.

The rearrangement uses TRBV15 and TRBJ1-3; TRBD1 matches 7 bases. CDR1 and CDR2 (germline): LNHNV, YYDKDF (reference sequence). The V segment lost 5 bases and the J segment 2 bases; nucleotides outside the gene matches: 3. CDR3 length equals 14 residues. Here the CDR3 DNA reads TGTGCCACCAGCGTGGGGACAGCTGGAAACACCATATATTTT. Its protein is CATSVGTAGNTIYF. The whole variable domain, filled in from reference TRBV15 and TRBJ1-3, reads DAMVIQNPRYQVTQFGKPVTLSCSQTLNHNVMYWYQQKSSQAPKLLFHYYDKDFNNEADTPDNFQSRRPNTSFCFLDIRSPGLGDTAMYLCATSVGTAGNTIYFGEGSWLTVV.

To note about this clonotype: This may come from a read error, since a much larger clone is one base off. V and J are TRBV6-5 and TRBJ2-7; perhaps TRBD2 as D (6 bases). The germline CDR1 and CDR2 sequences are MNHEY and SVGAGI. CDR3 length equals 15 residues. With 2 bases removed from V and 2 bases from J, the gap between germline ends came to 13 bases. The CDR3 loop is CASSYGPGGAYEQYF. In DNA, the CDR3 is TGTGCCAGCAGTTACGGTCCCGGGGGTGCCTACGAGCAGTACTTC.

This clonotype showed up many times. V and J are TRBV19 and TRBJ1-2, with D hard to call. The germline gives CDR1 LNHDA, CDR2 SQIVND (reference sequence). This CDR3 is 14 amino acids long. V was shortened by 2 bases and J by 5 bases, with 12 bases between the two germline ends. The CDR3 spells CASSIQPGGYGYTF. The CDR3 nucleotides read TGTGCCAGTAGTATACAACCAGGAGGGTATGGCTACACCTTC.

This clonotype has at least ten counts. With a much larger clone just one base away, this may be a read error. This likely comes from a read error, as the CDR3 has no conserved phenylalanine or tryptophan at its end. The chain carries TRBV10-3 and TRBJ2-1; 8 bases align to TRBD2. Germline trimming cut 4 bases from V and 5 bases from J; bases unmatched to any gene: 1. The CDR3 runs 13 residues. CDR1 is ENHRY, CDR2 SYGVKD, per germline. Here the CDR3 reads CAISAGLDNEQFL. DNA of the CDR3: TGTGCCATCAGTGCGGGACTAGACAATGAGCAGTTCCTC.

This clonotype was seen a single time. An end of the junction does not agree with germline; a read error may underlie this. The J gene is TRBJ2-5, the V gene TRBV10-3; D is unclear. The V gene's germline CDR1 is ENHRY and CDR2 SYGVKD. CDR3 length: 12 residues. CDR3 DNA sequence: TGTGCCATCAGTAATTTCCAAGAGACCCGGTACTTC. Translated, it gives CAISNFQETRYF.

The gene calls are TRBV25-1 and TRBJ1-3, with D possibly matching TRBD1 (6 bases). Between the trimmed V and J ends, which lost 7 bases and 4 bases, there was a span of 20 bases. The CDR3 totals 16 residues. CDR1 and CDR2 (germline): MGHDK, SYGVNS. CDR3 in amino acids: CASIPKQGNYGNTIYF. CDR3 DNA sequence: TGTGCCAGCATCCCCAAACAGGGAAATTACGGAAACACCATATATTTT.

This clonotype was counted a few times. V is TRBV20-1 and J is TRBJ2-5; 15 bases agree with TRBD2. The CDR3 contains 17 residues. The V gene end was trimmed by 5 bases and the J gene end by 0 bases; junction bases not matched to a gene: 7. CDR1 is DFQATT and CDR2 is SNEGSKA in the germline V gene (reference sequence). CDR3 bases: TGCAGTGCTCGGTCCGGGACTAGCGGGGGGTACCAAGAGACCCAGTACTTC. Translating it yields CSARSGTSGGYQETQYF.

A single count supports this clonotype. Lacking the conserved final phenylalanine or tryptophan, this CDR3 likely reflects a read error. This rearrangement joins TRBV20-1 to TRBJ1-2, with D hard to call. Germline values: CDR1 DFQATT, CDR2 SNEGSKA (reference sequence). CDR3 length equals 12 residues. V dropped 5 bases and J dropped 6 bases, with 13 bases sitting between them. The CDR3 DNA reads as TGCAGTGCTTGGACCGTGGCGGATGGCTACACCCTC. Its protein is CSAWTVADGYTL.